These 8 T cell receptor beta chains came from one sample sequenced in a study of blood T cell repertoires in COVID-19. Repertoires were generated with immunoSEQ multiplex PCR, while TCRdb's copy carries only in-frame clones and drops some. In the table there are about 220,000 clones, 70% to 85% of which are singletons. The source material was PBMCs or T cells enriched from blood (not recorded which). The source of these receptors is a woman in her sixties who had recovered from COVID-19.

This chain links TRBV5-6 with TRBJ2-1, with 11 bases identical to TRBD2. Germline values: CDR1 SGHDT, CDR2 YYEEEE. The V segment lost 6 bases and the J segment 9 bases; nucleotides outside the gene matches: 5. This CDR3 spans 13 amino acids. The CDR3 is CASKLAGVSEQFF. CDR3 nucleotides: TGTGCCAGCAAACTAGCGGGGGTAAGTGAGCAGTTCTTC.

This chain's CDR3 is CASSVAGTEINTIYF. The CDR3 nucleotides read TGTGCCAGCAGCGTAGCCGGGACAGAAATAAACACCATATATTTT. The chain has TRBV9 and TRBJ1-3, with 7 positions matching TRBD1. This CDR3 has 15 residues. The germline V gene has CDR1 SGDLS and CDR2 YYNGEE. The V gene end was trimmed by 0 bases and the J gene end by 6 bases; junction bases not matched to a gene: 6.

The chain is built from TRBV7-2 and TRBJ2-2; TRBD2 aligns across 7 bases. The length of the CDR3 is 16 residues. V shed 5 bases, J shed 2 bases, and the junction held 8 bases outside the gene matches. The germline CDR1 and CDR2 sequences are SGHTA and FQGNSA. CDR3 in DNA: TGTGCCAGCAGCAGAGGGGCGGGGGTAAACACCGGGGAGCTGTTTTTT. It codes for CASSRGAGVNTGELFF.

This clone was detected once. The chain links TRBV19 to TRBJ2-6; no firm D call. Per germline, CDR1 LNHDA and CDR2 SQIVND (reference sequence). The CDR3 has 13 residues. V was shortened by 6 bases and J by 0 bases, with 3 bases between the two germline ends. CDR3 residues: CASSLSGANVLTF. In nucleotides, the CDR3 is TGTGCCAGTAGCCTCTCTGGGGCCAACGTCCTGACTTTC.

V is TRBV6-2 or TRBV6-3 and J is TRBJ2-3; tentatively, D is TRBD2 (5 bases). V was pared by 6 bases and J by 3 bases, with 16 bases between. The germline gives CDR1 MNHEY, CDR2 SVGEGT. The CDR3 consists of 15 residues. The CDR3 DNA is TGTGCCAGCAGCCAACTAGTTTTTGGAACAGATACGCAGTATTTT. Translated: CASSQLVFGTDTQYF.

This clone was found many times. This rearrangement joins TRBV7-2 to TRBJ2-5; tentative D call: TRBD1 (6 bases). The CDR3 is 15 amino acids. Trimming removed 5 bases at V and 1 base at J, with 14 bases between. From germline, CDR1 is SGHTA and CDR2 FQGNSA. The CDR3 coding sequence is TGTGCCAGCAGCCAACAGGGTGGTGGCCAAGAGACCCAGTACTTC. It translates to CASSQQGGGQETQYF. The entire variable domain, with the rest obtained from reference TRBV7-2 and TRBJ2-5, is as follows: GAGVSQSPSNKVTEKGKDVELRCDPISGHTALYWYRQSLGQGLEFLIYFQGNSAPDKSGLPSDRFSAERTGGSVSTLTIQRTQQEDSAVYLCASSQQGGGQETQYFGPGTRLLVL.

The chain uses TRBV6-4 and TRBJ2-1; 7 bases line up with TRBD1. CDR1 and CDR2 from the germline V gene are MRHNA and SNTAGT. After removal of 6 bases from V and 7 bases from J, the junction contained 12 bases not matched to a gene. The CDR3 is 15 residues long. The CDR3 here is CASRETGWGFNEQFF. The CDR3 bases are TGTGCCAGCAGAGAGACAGGGTGGGGCTTTAATGAGCAGTTCTTC.

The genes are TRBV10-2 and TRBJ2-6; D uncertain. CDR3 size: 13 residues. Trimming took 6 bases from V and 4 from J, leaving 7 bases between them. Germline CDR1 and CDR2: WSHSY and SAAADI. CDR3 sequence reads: CASRVAGANVLTF. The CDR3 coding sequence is TGCGCCAGCAGGGTGGCCGGGGCCAACGTCCTGACTTTC.